Below are 23 T cell receptor beta chains sequenced from a single sample in a study of T cell changes during pregnancy in multiple sclerosis. Here immunoSEQ multiplex PCR was the method, and the copy in TCRdb shows in-frame clones only, minus some. The sample has tens of thousands of clones; roughly nine tenths are singletons. The sequencing used CD4+ T cells from peripheral blood mononuclear cells, collected in the second trimester of pregnancy. These receptors all stem from a female donor with multiple sclerosis, enrolled in a pregnancy study.

The chain carries TRBV6-1 and TRBJ2-3; 14 nucleotides agree with TRBD2. Germline CDR1 and CDR2: MNHNS and SASEGT. Trimming at V came to 4 bases and at J to 1 base, leaving 13 bases not matched to a gene. CDR3 size: 20 residues. This CDR3 reads CASSGRLAGGRLKRTDTQYF. DNA of the CDR3: TGTGCCAGCAGTGGGCGACTAGCGGGGGGGCGCCTCAAACGCACAGATACGCAGTATTTT.

J is TRBJ2-1 and V is TRBV2; the match to TRBD1 covers 10 bases. The V gene's germline CDR1 is SNHLY and CDR2 FYNNEI. This CDR3 comprises 15 residues. Germline trimming cut 5 bases from V and 12 bases from J; bases unmatched to any gene: 13. The CDR3 nucleotides read TGTGCCAGCAGTTCCCGGGACAGGGGCCCCGCGTGGCAGTTCTTC. Protein sequence: CASSSRDRGPAWQFF.

The V call is TRBV30, the J call TRBJ2-1, with 7 bases fitting TRBD2. The CDR3 has 15 amino acids. Germline CDR1 GTSNPN, CDR2 SVGIG (reference sequence). Losses at the gene ends were 5 bases for V and 3 bases for J; bases not matched to a gene: 10. CDR3 loop: CAWEGWLADYNEQFF. The CDR3 DNA sequence: TGTGCCTGGGAGGGATGGCTAGCGGACTACAATGAGCAGTTCTTC.

V and J are TRBV9 and TRBJ2-3; TRBD2 is a possible D gene (6 bases). Germline V lookup: CDR1 SGDLS, CDR2 YYNGEE. Trimming removed 0 bases from V and 2 bases from J, with 10 bases in between. The CDR3 has 15 amino acids. In DNA, the CDR3 is TGTGCCAGCAGCGTAGCGGGGGTGCCCACAGATACGCAGTATTTT. Protein sequence: CASSVAGVPTDTQYF.

The rearrangement joins TRBV5-1 to TRBJ2-1, with 8 bases aligning to TRBD1. V trimming: 2 bases; J trimming: 9 bases; junction bases outside the gene matches: 22. The CDR3 totals 19 residues. Germline-derived CDR1 and CDR2 are SGHRS and YFSETQ. Written as DNA, the CDR3 is TGCGCCAGCAGCTTCACCGGGGATTTTCTTGGACAGGGAAAGAGTGAGCAGTTCTTC. Translated, it gives CASSFTGDFLGQGKSEQFF.

The chain uses TRBV28 and TRBJ2-1; TRBD2 is a possible D gene (5 bases). The germline CDR1 and CDR2 sequences are MDHEN and SYDVKM. The ends were cut back, 3 bases at V and 6 bases at J, with 15 bases in the middle. The CDR3 runs to 15 residues. CDR3 coding DNA: TGTGCCAGCAGTTTGGCGGGCACCCAAGTCAATGAGCAGTTCTTC. It translates to CASSLAGTQVNEQFF.

The rearrangement links TRBV4-1 to TRBJ2-7; 8 bases fit TRBD2. Per germline, CDR1 MGHRA and CDR2 YSYEKL. V gave up 1 base and J gave up 2 bases; unmatched junction bases: 4. The CDR3 has 15 amino acids. The CDR3 DNA follows: TGCGCCAGCAGCCAAGTCGGGGGGGCAGCCTACGAGCAGTACTTC. This encodes CASSQVGGAAYEQYF.

The rearrangement joins TRBV13 to TRBJ1-3, with D unclear. Germline V gene lookup returns CDR1 PRHDT and CDR2 FYEKMQ (reference sequence). V was clipped by 1 base and J by 4 bases, with 23 bases between them. This CDR3 contains 19 residues. The CDR3 DNA reads as TGTGCCAGCAGCTTAGCCCCATCTTATTCAGGATCACAAGGAAACACCATATATTTT. Translation: CASSLAPSYSGSQGNTIYF.

The chain joins TRBV5-1 to TRBJ2-5; 10 nucleotides agree with TRBD2. CDR1 and CDR2 (germline): SGHRS, YFSETQ. The CDR3 sequence is 15 residues long. With 3 bases clipped from V and 5 bases from J, the junction kept 7 bases outside the gene matches. In DNA, the CDR3 is TGCGCCAGCAGCTGGGGGGCTAGCGGGGGTGAGACCCAGTACTTC. This encodes CASSWGASGGETQYF.

The chain combines TRBV7-8 with TRBJ2-2, with D possibly being TRBD1 (5 bases). Germline V gene sequence: CDR1 SGHVS, CDR2 FQNEAQ. CDR3 length equals 17 residues. V was pared by 3 bases and J by 3 bases, with 17 bases between. Here the CDR3 DNA reads TGTGCCAGCAGCTTTGGTTCCCAGGGTCGGCACACCGGGGAGCTGTTTTTT. It codes for CASSFGSQGRHTGELFF.

The V and J genes are TRBV30 and TRBJ1-2, with a possible D match to TRBD1 (6 bases). This CDR3 is 12 amino acids long. CDR1 is GTSNPN and CDR2 is SVGIG in the germline V gene (reference sequence). Trimming cost V 4 bases and J 7 bases, with 13 bases left between them. The DNA of the CDR3 is TGTGCCTGGACTGCGGGGGGCGGTGGCTACACCTTC. It encodes CAWTAGGGGYTF.

V and J are TRBV29-1 and TRBJ2-7, with 10 bases matching TRBD1. With V trimmed by 1 base and J by 7 bases, 7 bases remained unmatched. CDR1 and CDR2 (germline): SQVTM, ANQGSEA. The CDR3 totals 14 residues. The CDR3 nucleotides are TGCAGCGTTGAAGCCCGACAGGGGGCCGGGGAGCAGTACTTC. This gives the protein CSVEARQGAGEQYF.

This clone was counted only a few times. The rearrangement uses TRBV2 and TRBJ1-5; 7 nucleotides agree with TRBD1. Germline V gene data show CDR1 as SNHLY and CDR2 as FYNNEI. J lost 6 bases, V lost 7 bases, and 6 bases had no gene match. CDR3 length: 13 residues. The CDR3: CASKGQGGQPQHF. CDR3 sequence (DNA): TGTGCCAGCAAGGGGCAGGGGGGTCAGCCCCAGCATTTT.

V and J are TRBV5-1 and TRBJ2-6; D gene unclear. This CDR3 spans 16 amino acids. V was trimmed by 0 bases and J by 0 bases, leaving 7 bases between them. CDR1 and CDR2 from the germline V gene are SGHRS and YFSETQ. CDR3 nucleotides: TGCGCCAGCAGCTTGGAGGCAGGCTCTGGGGCCAACGTCCTGACTTTC. Translated, it gives CASSLEAGSGANVLTF. The full variable domain, rest sourced from reference TRBV5-1 and TRBJ2-6, is KAGVTQTPRYLIKTRGQQVTLSCSPISGHRSVSWYQQTPGQGLQFLFEYFSETQRNKGNFPGRFSGRQFSNSRSEMNVSTLELGDSALYLCASSLEAGSGANVLTFGAGSRLTVL.

The rearrangement joins TRBV2 to TRBJ1-3, with a weak D call TRBD1 (6 bases). The germline CDR1 and CDR2 sequences are SNHLY and FYNNEI. The CDR3 sequence is 17 residues long. V lost 2 bases, J lost 0 bases, and 14 bases lay in between. In DNA form, the CDR3 reads TGTGCCAGCAGTGAACTTCAGGGGAGGGGCTCTGGAAACACCATATATTTT. Translation gives CASSELQGRGSGNTIYF.

This clone has a single count. The genes are TRBV7-2 and TRBJ2-7; 8 bases map to TRBD2. Germline V CDR1 and CDR2: SGHTA, FQGNSA. The CDR3 runs 16 residues. Losses at the gene ends were 3 bases for V and 6 bases for J; bases not matched to a gene: 13. DNA for the CDR3: TGTGCCAGCAGCTTCACGAGCGGGGGCCTCTACGGCGAGCAGTACTTC. It encodes CASSFTSGGLYGEQYF.

This chain joins TRBV5-1 and TRBJ1-4; 11 nucleotides line up with TRBD1. Trimming removed 2 bases from V and 8 bases from J; junction bases left unmatched: 8. The CDR3 is 16 amino acids. Looked up from germline, CDR1 is SGHRS and CDR2 is YFSETQ. CDR3: CASSFGGQGAGEKLFF. As DNA, the CDR3 is TGCGCCAGCAGCTTTGGCGGACAGGGGGCAGGGGAAAAACTGTTTTTT.

The chain uses TRBV28 and TRBJ1-5; D is perhaps TRBD1 (6 bases). Germline CDR1 MDHEN, CDR2 SYDVKM. The CDR3 covers 17 residues. V dropped 5 bases and J dropped 2 bases, with 19 bases sitting between them. The CDR3 bases are TGTGCCAGCAGTCCCCGAAGGACAGCCGTTGGCAATCAGCCCCAGCATTTT. As protein: CASSPRRTAVGNQPQHF. The complete variable domain, with remaining parts taken from reference TRBV28 and TRBJ1-5, reads DVKVTQSSRYLVKRTGEKVFLECVQDMDHENMFWYRQDPGLGLRLIYFSYDVKMKEKGDIPEGYSVSREKKERFSLILESASTNQTSMYLCASSPRRTAVGNQPQHFGDGTRLSIL.

This chain connects TRBV2 to TRBJ1-2, with TRBD1 matching over 11 bases. The CDR3 loop spans 12 amino acids. Germline CDR1 and CDR2: SNHLY and FYNNEI. The junction had 10 bases not matched to a gene; V was cut back by 8 bases and J by 14 bases. This CDR3 is CASGGTGGFRTF. DNA of the CDR3: TGTGCCAGCGGAGGGACAGGGGGTTTTAGGACCTTC.

This chain joins TRBV11-3 and TRBJ2-7, with D possibly matching TRBD2 (6 bases). Germline assignment: CDR1 SGHNT and CDR2 YENEEA. The CDR3 is made up of 17 amino acids. Trimming removed 1 base from V and 7 bases from J, with 23 bases in between. CDR3 DNA: TGTGCCAGCAGCTTAGGAACGGGCCCCTCGGCAGCGGGTGAGCAGTACTTC. This codes for CASSLGTGPSAAGEQYF. The complete variable domain, with remaining parts taken from reference TRBV11-3 and TRBJ2-7, reads EAGVVQSPRYKIIEKKQPVAFWCNPISGHNTLYWYLQNLGQGPELLIRYENEEAVDDSQLPKDRFSAERLKGVDSTLKIQPAELGDSAVYLCASSLGTGPSAAGEQYFGPGTRLTVT.

The chain recombines TRBV5-1 with TRBJ2-5, with 9 bases lining up with TRBD1. The CDR3 sequence is 13 residues long. Trimming at V came to 4 bases and at J to 4 bases, leaving 2 bases not matched to a gene. Germline CDR1 SGHRS, CDR2 YFSETQ. The DNA for the CDR3 is TGCGCCAGCAGCAAGGGACAGGGAGAGACCCAGTACTTC. This sequence encodes CASSKGQGETQYF.

The V call is TRBV6-4, the J call TRBJ1-4; D call uncertain. V lost 4 bases and J lost 0, with 6 bases in between. This CDR3 has 14 amino acids. Germline CDR1 is MRHNA and CDR2 is SNTAGT. The CDR3 protein is CASSGAATNEKLFF. CDR3 DNA sequence: TGTGCCAGCAGTGGCGCTGCAACTAATGAAAAACTGTTTTTT.

The V gene is TRBV7-3, the J gene TRBJ1-6; TRBD1 is a possible D gene (5 bases). The CDR3 totals 14 residues. From germline, CDR1 is SGHTA and CDR2 FQGTGA. V shed 6 bases and J shed 8 bases, with 14 bases lying between them. The DNA for the CDR3 is TGTGCCAGCAGTTCTCAGGGTTTGGATTCACCCCTCCACTTT. This gives the protein CASSSQGLDSPLHF. The full variable domain, in which reference TRBV7-3 and TRBJ1-6 provide the parts outside the CDR3, is GAGVSQTPSNKVTEKGKYVELRCDPISGHTALYWYRQSLGQGPEFLIYFQGTGAADDSGLPNDRFFAVRPEGSVSTLKIQRTERGDSAVYLCASSSQGLDSPLHFGNGTRLTVT.